A single sample is the source of the 18 T cell receptor beta chains below, sequenced in a study of T-cell memory formation after mild COVID-19. In TCRdb, the 5' RACE reads were re-called with MiXCR into one record per CDR3 protein. This sample has approximately 99,000 distinct CDR3 sequences, with 18% found just once. Sequenced material: PBMCs or a T cell subset sorted from them (not recorded which). These receptors came from a man between 18 and 29 years old who had mild COVID-19 (a few samples of this study predate the infection). Cell type and time point are not known.

The genes are TRBV6-5 and TRBJ1-2; 7 bases align to TRBD1. Germline values: CDR1 MNHEY, CDR2 SVGAGI. The CDR3 sequence is 15 residues long. Losses at the gene ends were 2 bases for V and 4 bases for J; bases not matched to a gene: 7. CDR3 sequence reads: CASSYLGTVRYGYTF. CDR3 DNA sequence: TGTGCCAGCAGTTACCTGGGGACAGTCCGCTATGGCTACACCTTC.

This chain uses TRBV12-3 or TRBV12-4 with TRBJ2-1; no clear D gene. Trimming cost V 3 bases and J 1 base, with 10 bases left between them. This CDR3 is built from 15 residues. The CDR3 region is CASSLGGESYNEQFF. The CDR3 DNA follows: TGTGCCAGCAGTTTGGGCGGAGAGTCCTACAATGAGCAGTTCTTC.

A few counts support this clonotype. This sequence joins TRBV30 and TRBJ1-5; D is ambiguous. Germline V lookup: CDR1 GTSNPN, CDR2 SVGIG (reference sequence). There are 15 residues in the CDR3. Trimming pared 0 bases from V and 2 bases from J, leaving 11 bases between. In DNA, the CDR3 is TGTGCCTGGAGTGTAGGGTCTTACGGCAATCAGCCCCAGCATTTT. This sequence encodes CAWSVGSYGNQPQHF. Filled out from reference TRBV30 and TRBJ1-5, the complete variable domain reads SQTIHQWPATLVQPVGSPLSLECTVEGTSNPNLYWYRQAAGRGLQLLFYSVGIGQISSEVPQNLSASRPQDRQFILSSKKLLLSDSGFYLCAWSVGSYGNQPQHFGDGTRLSIL.

This clonotype was recorded at least ten times. CDR3 in amino acids: CASSRSGTGQETQYF. CDR3 sequence (DNA): TGTGCCAGCAGCCGTTCCGGGACAGGACAAGAGACCCAGTACTTC. The V gene is TRBV11-1, the J gene TRBJ2-5, with 8 nucleotides matching TRBD1. CDR3 length equals 15 residues. V dropped 5 bases and J dropped 2; count of bases not matched to a gene: 7. Germline CDR1 reads SGHAT; CDR2 reads FQDESV (reference sequence). Supplemented by reference TRBV11-1 and TRBJ2-5, the full variable domain reads EAEVAQSPRYKITEKSQAVAFWCDPISGHATLYWYRQILGQGPELLVQFQDESVVDDSQLPKDRFSAERLKGVDSTLKIQPAELGDSAMYLCASSRSGTGQETQYFGPGTRLLVL.

This clonotype was found many times. This chain links TRBV7-2 with TRBJ2-1, with a tentative D call TRBD2 (6 bases). The CDR3 extends over 15 amino acids. V dropped 5 bases and J dropped 4 bases, with 15 bases sitting between them. Germline V gives CDR1 SGHTA, CDR2 FQGNSA. The CDR3 sequence: CASSRDFSPYNEQFF. The CDR3 DNA reads as TGTGCCAGCAGCCGGGACTTCTCGCCTTACAATGAGCAGTTCTTC.

This clonotype was seen more than once but under ten times. V and J are TRBV11-2 and TRBJ2-5; D might be TRBD1 (5 bases). The CDR3 spans 13 residues. From germline, CDR1 is SGHAT and CDR2 FQNNGV. Trimming removed 3 bases at V and 7 bases at J, with 12 bases between. The chain's CDR3 is CASSFQGSGTQYF. The CDR3 nucleotides are TGTGCCAGCAGCTTCCAGGGAAGTGGGACCCAGTACTTC.

V is TRBV27 and J is TRBJ1-4, with no clear D. Germline loops: CDR1 MNHEY, CDR2 SMNVEV (reference sequence). The CDR3 totals 15 residues. V lost 3 bases, J lost 8 bases, and 16 bases lay in between. Written as DNA, the CDR3 is TGTGCCAGCAGTTTTGTCACGGGGATCGGGGAAAAACTGTTTTTT. Amino acids: CASSFVTGIGEKLFF.

The CDR3, as DNA: TGTGCCAGCAGCCCGGACTACTCTGGGGCCAACGTCCTGACTTTC. It codes for CASSPDYSGANVLTF. This rearrangement joins TRBV5-4 to TRBJ2-6; D perhaps matches TRBD2 (6 bases). Germline V gene sequence: CDR1 SGHNT, CDR2 YYREEE (reference sequence). This CDR3 is built from 15 residues. V was trimmed by 4 bases and J by 0 bases, leaving 8 bases between them.

The V call is TRBV18, the J call TRBJ1-4, with 7 positions matching TRBD1. V gave up 3 bases and J gave up 1 base; unmatched junction bases: 5. CDR1 and CDR2 (germline): KGHSH, LQKENI. CDR3 length: 16 residues. The CDR3 DNA sequence: TGTGCCAGCTCACCGGTTCAGGGGGGAACTAATGAAAAACTGTTTTTT. Translating it yields CASSPVQGGTNEKLFF. The variable domain in full, with the rest retrieved from reference TRBV18 and TRBJ1-4, is NAGVMQNPRHLVRRRGQEARLRCSPMKGHSHVYWYRQLPEEGLKFMVYLQKENIIDESGMPKERFSAEFPKEGPSILRIQQVVRGDSAAYFCASSPVQGGTNEKLFFGSGTQLSVL.

CDR3 DNA sequence: TGCAGTGCTAGAGATAACCCTAGCGGGGACACGGATACGCAGTATTTT. Amino acids: CSARDNPSGDTDTQYF. The J gene is TRBJ2-3, the V gene TRBV20-1, with 9 bases fitting TRBD2. Germline CDR1 reads DFQATT; CDR2 reads SNEGSKA (reference sequence). V was pared by 0 bases and J by 6 bases, with 10 bases of the junction left unmatched. CDR3 size: 16 residues.

V usage is TRBV7-8 and J usage is TRBJ2-3; D call uncertain. The CDR3 has 14 amino acids. V was shortened by 5 bases and J by 6 bases, with 15 bases between the two germline ends. Germline-derived CDR1 and CDR2 are SGHVS and FQNEAQ. CDR3 amino acids: CASSPYIRVDTQYF. The CDR3, as DNA: TGTGCCAGCAGCCCCTATATTCGGGTCGATACGCAGTATTTT.

The chain couples TRBV18 to TRBJ1-1; D may be TRBD1 (6 bases). Germline assignment: CDR1 KGHSH and CDR2 LQKENI. There are 17 residues in the CDR3. Trimming shortened V by 3 bases and J by 2 bases, and 19 bases separated the two germline ends. Here the CDR3 DNA reads TGTGCCAGCTCACCGAATGGACAGAATTGGTTCAACACTGAAGCTTTCTTT. This codes for CASSPNGQNWFNTEAFF.

This clonotype was seen more than once but under ten times. The chain joins TRBV7-2 to TRBJ1-6; D not certain. The CDR3 runs 13 residues. The germline V gene has CDR1 SGHTA and CDR2 FQGNSA. Trimming stripped 1 base from V and 12 bases from J, with 10 bases between. In nucleotides, the CDR3 is TGTGCCAGCAGCTTAGACCGTCCGCGACCCCTCCACTTT. Translating it yields CASSLDRPRPLHF.

The J gene is TRBJ1-2, the V gene TRBV20-1, with D perhaps matching TRBD1 (5 bases). Trimming shortened V by 5 bases and J by 1 base, and 14 bases separated the two germline ends. The germline V gene has CDR1 DFQATT and CDR2 SNEGSKA (reference sequence). CDR3 length equals 14 residues. This chain's CDR3 is CSAPSGTVNYGYTF. Here the CDR3 DNA reads TGCAGTGCTCCAAGCGGGACGGTTAACTATGGCTACACCTTC.

J is TRBJ2-7 and V is TRBV6-6, with TRBD1 matching 9 bases. V shed 6 bases, J shed 2 bases, and the junction held 5 bases outside the gene matches. The germline CDR1 and CDR2 sequences are MNHNY and SVGAGI (reference sequence). This CDR3 contains 14 residues. CDR3 residues: CASSYRGLAYEQYF. The CDR3, as DNA: TGTGCCAGCAGCTACAGGGGGCTGGCCTACGAGCAGTACTTC.

This clonotype was seen a handful of times. The chain carries TRBV5-1 and TRBJ2-3; weak D call: TRBD2 (7 bases). This CDR3 spans 15 amino acids. Germline V gene data show CDR1 as SGHRS and CDR2 as YFSETQ. Trimming removed 0 bases from V and 5 bases from J, with 13 bases in between. DNA for the CDR3: TGCGCCAGCAGCTTGGTAGGGGGGGCCGGAGATACGCAGTATTTT. Translation gives CASSLVGGAGDTQYF.

This clonotype was seen only a few times. V and J are TRBV6-2 or TRBV6-3 and TRBJ2-7; 8 bases agree with TRBD2. CDR1 is MNHEY, CDR2 SVGEGT, per germline. Losses at the gene ends were 6 bases for V and 2 bases for J; bases not matched to a gene: 9. This CDR3 is built from 15 residues. CDR3 sequence (DNA): TGTGCCAGCAGCAGGGCGGGAGGTTTGACCTACGAGCAGTACTTC. It translates to CASSRAGGLTYEQYF.

This clonotype was recorded a few times. The rearrangement links TRBV11-2 to TRBJ2-3; 10 nucleotides line up with TRBD2. Germline-derived CDR1 and CDR2 are SGHAT and FQNNGV. This CDR3 has 18 amino acids. V lost 5 bases and J lost 3; bases outside the gene matches: 14. DNA for the CDR3: TGTGCCAGCAGCACTAGCGTGCTAGCGGGGGCTTATACAGATACGCAGTATTTT. Residues: CASSTSVLAGAYTDTQYF.